These T cell receptor beta chains were read from a single sample in a study of blood T cell repertoires in COVID-19. Sequenced by immunoSEQ multiplex PCR; TCRdb stores in-frame clones only, minus some. The profile shows tens of thousands of clones, more than 70% of them singletons. Specimen: peripheral blood. The origin of the receptors is a man aged 50-59 years with active COVID-19. Each CDR3 is given with its conserved first and last residue. The order of the fields is clone size, V gene, D gene, J gene, CDR3 protein, CDR3 DNA. A D gene is named only where the DNA matches it firmly. Expanded clones get a size class; other rows say once, few or many, or leave the size out.

clone_size: few
v_call: TRBV3-1/TRBV3-2
d_call: .
j_call: TRBJ1-6
cdr3_aa: CASSQVISGKRNSPLHF
cdr3_nt: TGTGCCAGCAGCCAAGTAATATCAGGGAAGAGAAATTCACCCCTCCACTTT

clone_size: .
v_call: TRBV15
d_call: TRBD2
j_call: TRBJ2-3
cdr3_aa: CATSRGSGGAADTQYF
cdr3_nt: TGTGCCACCAGCAGAGGTAGCGGGGGGGCCGCAGATACGCAGTATTTT

clone_size: .
v_call: TRBV20-1
d_call: TRBD2
j_call: TRBJ2-1
cdr3_aa: CSASWGRREAQFF
cdr3_nt: TGCAGTGCTAGTTGGGGACGGCGGGAGGCGCAGTTCTTC

clone_size: .
v_call: TRBV7-9
d_call: .
j_call: TRBJ1-6
cdr3_aa: CASSLYSFRGFSPLHF
cdr3_nt: TGTGCCAGCAGCTTATATTCTTTCAGGGGCTTCTCACCCCTCCACTTT

clone_size: once
v_call: TRBV19
d_call: TRBD1
j_call: TRBJ1-4
cdr3_aa: CASRDRATNEKLFF
cdr3_nt: TGTGCCAGCCGCGACAGGGCAACTAATGAAAAACTGTTTTTT

clone_size: .
v_call: TRBV6-5
d_call: .
j_call: TRBJ1-2
cdr3_aa: CASSPSRGNGYTF
cdr3_nt: TGTGCCAGCAGCCCCTCCCGGGGGAATGGCTACACCTTC

clone_size: few
v_call: TRBV10-3
d_call: TRBD2
j_call: TRBJ2-7
cdr3_aa: CAISASGTTNEQYF
cdr3_nt: TGTGCCATCAGTGCATCCGGGACTACAAACGAGCAGTACTTC

clone_size: .
v_call: TRBV2
d_call: .
j_call: TRBJ2-7
cdr3_aa: CASTPQAFYEQYF
cdr3_nt: TGTGCCAGCACCCCCCAAGCTTTCTACGAGCAGTACTTC

clone_size: .
v_call: TRBV7-9
d_call: .
j_call: TRBJ1-1
cdr3_aa: CASSEDIEAFF
cdr3_nt: TGTGCCAGCAGTGAGGACATTGAAGCTTTCTTT

clone_size: .
v_call: TRBV7-9
d_call: .
j_call: TRBJ1-1
cdr3_aa: CASSPQANTEAFF
cdr3_nt: TGTGCCAGCAGCCCGCAGGCGAACACTGAAGCTTTCTTT

clone_size: .
v_call: TRBV11-2
d_call: .
j_call: TRBJ1-2
cdr3_aa: CASSFPGFGDGYTF
cdr3_nt: TGTGCCAGCAGCTTCCCGGGGTTCGGAGATGGCTACACCTTC

clone_size: .
v_call: TRBV6-2/TRBV6-3
d_call: .
j_call: TRBJ1-2
cdr3_aa: CASSTWGLDYGYTF
cdr3_nt: TGTGCCAGCAGTACCTGGGGGCTGGACTATGGCTACACCTTC

clone_size: once
v_call: TRBV7-9
d_call: TRBD2
j_call: TRBJ2-2
cdr3_aa: CASSRISAGGLNTGELFF
cdr3_nt: TGTGCCAGCAGCAGGATCTCGGCGGGGGGCTTGAACACCGGGGAGCTGTTTTTT

clone_size: .
v_call: TRBV10-3
d_call: TRBD1
j_call: TRBJ2-7
cdr3_aa: CAISDGTGGYEQYF
cdr3_nt: TGTGCCATCAGTGATGGGACAGGGGGTTACGAGCAGTACTTC

clone_size: .
v_call: TRBV7-9
d_call: TRBD1
j_call: TRBJ2-2
cdr3_aa: CASSTNRGRHTGELFF
cdr3_nt: TGTGCCAGCAGCACAAACAGGGGGCGGCACACCGGGGAGCTGTTTTTT

clone_size: few
v_call: TRBV20-1
d_call: .
j_call: TRBJ2-5
cdr3_aa: CSARDRRAQYF
cdr3_nt: TGCAGTGCTAGAGATCGGCGGGCCCAGTACTTC

clone_size: .
v_call: TRBV18
d_call: TRBD1
j_call: TRBJ1-5
cdr3_aa: CASSPLDRAEGNQPQHF
cdr3_nt: TGTGCCAGCTCACCCCTCGACAGGGCGGAGGGCAATCAGCCCCAGCATTTT

clone_size: few
v_call: TRBV5-4
d_call: TRBD2
j_call: TRBJ2-2
cdr3_aa: CASSGGLAGVSGELFF
cdr3_nt: TGTGCCAGCAGCGGGGGACTAGCGGGAGTGAGCGGGGAGCTGTTTTTT

clone_size: .
v_call: TRBV15
d_call: TRBD1
j_call: TRBJ2-1
cdr3_aa: CATSSGQGVDEQFF
cdr3_nt: TGTGCCACCAGCAGCGGACAGGGAGTGGATGAGCAGTTCTTC

clone_size: .
v_call: TRBV5-1
d_call: TRBD1
j_call: TRBJ2-1
cdr3_aa: CASSLARQGRSYNEQFF
cdr3_nt: TGCGCCAGCAGCCTAGCACGACAGGGACGCTCCTACAATGAGCAGTTCTTC

clone_size: .
v_call: TRBV19
d_call: TRBD2
j_call: TRBJ2-2
cdr3_aa: CASSRSSGTNTGELFF
cdr3_nt: TGTGCCAGTAGTAGATCTAGCGGGACGAACACCGGGGAGCTGTTTTTT

clone_size: .
v_call: TRBV6-4
d_call: TRBD1
j_call: TRBJ1-6
cdr3_aa: CASITGDRDLSLHF
cdr3_nt: TGTGCCAGCATCACAGGGGACCGCGATTTATCCCTCCACTTT